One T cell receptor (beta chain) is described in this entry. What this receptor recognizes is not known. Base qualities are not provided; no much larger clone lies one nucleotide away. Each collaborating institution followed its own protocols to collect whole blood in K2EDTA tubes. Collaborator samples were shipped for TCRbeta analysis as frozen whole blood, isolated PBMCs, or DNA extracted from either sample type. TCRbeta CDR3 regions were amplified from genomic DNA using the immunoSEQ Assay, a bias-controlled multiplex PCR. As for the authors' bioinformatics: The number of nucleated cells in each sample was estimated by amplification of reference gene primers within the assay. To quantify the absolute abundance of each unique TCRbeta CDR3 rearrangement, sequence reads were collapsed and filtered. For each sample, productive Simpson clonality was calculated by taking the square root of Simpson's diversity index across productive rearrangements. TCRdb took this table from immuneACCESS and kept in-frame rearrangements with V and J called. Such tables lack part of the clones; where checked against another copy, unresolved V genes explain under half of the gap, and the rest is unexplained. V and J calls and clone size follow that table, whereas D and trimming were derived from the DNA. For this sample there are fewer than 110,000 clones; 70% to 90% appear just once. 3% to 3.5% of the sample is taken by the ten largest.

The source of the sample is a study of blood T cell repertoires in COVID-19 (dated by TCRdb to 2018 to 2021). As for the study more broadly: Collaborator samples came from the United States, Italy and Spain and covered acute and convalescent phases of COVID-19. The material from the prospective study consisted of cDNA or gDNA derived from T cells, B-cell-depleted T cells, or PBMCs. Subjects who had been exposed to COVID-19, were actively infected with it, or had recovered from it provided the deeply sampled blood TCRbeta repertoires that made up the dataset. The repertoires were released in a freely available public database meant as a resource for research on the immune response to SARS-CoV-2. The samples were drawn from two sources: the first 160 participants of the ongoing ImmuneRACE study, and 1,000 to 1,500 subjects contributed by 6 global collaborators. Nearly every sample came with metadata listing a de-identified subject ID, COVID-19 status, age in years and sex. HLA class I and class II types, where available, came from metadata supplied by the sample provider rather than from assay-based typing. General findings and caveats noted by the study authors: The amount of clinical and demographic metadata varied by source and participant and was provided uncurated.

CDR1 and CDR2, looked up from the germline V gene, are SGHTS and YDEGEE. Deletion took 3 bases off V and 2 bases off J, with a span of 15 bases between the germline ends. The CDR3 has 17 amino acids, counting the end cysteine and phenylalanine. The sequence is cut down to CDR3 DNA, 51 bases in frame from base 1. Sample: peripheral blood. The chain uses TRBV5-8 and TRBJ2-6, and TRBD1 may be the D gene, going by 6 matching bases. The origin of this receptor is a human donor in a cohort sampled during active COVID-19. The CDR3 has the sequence CASSWVRQVTGANVLTF. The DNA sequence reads TGTGCCAGCAGCTGGGTCCGACAGGTTACTGGGGCCAACGTCCTGACTTTC.